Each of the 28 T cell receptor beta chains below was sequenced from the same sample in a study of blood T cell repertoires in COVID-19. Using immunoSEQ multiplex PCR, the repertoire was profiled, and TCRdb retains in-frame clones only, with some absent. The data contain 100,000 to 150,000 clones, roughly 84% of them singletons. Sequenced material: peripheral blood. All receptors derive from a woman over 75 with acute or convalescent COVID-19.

CDR3 in DNA: TGTGCCAGCTCCCAGGGGGGTCGCATGAACACTGAAGCTTTCTTT. Amino acid sequence: CASSQGGRMNTEAFF. This sequence joins TRBV9 and TRBJ1-1; 7 bases fit TRBD1. This CDR3 has 15 residues. The V and J ends lost 7 bases and 0 bases, in that order; junction bases with no gene match: 9. CDR1 is SGDLS and CDR2 is YYNGEE in the germline V gene.

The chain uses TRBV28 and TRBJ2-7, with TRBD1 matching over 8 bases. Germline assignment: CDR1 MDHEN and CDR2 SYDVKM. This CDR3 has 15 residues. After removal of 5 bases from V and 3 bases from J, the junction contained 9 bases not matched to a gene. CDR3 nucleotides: TGTGCCAGCAGTGGTCCAAGGACAGGGAACTACGAGCAGTACTTC. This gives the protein CASSGPRTGNYEQYF.

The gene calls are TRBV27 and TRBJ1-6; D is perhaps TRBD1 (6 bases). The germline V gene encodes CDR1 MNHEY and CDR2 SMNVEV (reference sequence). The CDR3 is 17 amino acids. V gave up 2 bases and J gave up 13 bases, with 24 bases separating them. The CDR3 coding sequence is TGTGCCAGCAGTTTAGGGGGCGCGCTCAATAGTTGGAGGCCCCTCCACTTT. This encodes CASSLGGALNSWRPLHF.

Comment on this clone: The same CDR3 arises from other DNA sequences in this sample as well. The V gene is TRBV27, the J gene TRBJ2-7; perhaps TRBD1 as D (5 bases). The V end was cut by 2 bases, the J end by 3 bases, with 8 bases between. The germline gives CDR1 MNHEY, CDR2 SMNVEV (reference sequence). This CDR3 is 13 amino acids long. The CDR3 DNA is TGTGCCAGCAGTTTAAGGGGCGGCTACGAGCAGTACTTC. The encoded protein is CASSLRGGYEQYF.

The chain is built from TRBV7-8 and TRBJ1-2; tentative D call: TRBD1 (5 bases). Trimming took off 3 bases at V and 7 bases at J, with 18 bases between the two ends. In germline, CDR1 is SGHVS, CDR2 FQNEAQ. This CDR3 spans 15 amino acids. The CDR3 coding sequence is TGTGCCAGCAGCTTTCAAGGAGGGGAGGTCGGTGGCTACACCTTC. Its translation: CASSFQGGEVGGYTF.

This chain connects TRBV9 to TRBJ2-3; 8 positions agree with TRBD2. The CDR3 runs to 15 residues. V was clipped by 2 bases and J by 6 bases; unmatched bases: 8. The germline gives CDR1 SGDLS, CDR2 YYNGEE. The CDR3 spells CASSVVTSETDTQYF. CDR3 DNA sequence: TGTGCCAGCAGCGTTGTGACTAGCGAGACCGATACGCAGTATTTT. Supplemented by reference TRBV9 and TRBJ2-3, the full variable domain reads DSGVTQTPKHLITATGQRVTLRCSPRSGDLSVYWYQQSLDQGLQFLIQYYNGEERAKGNILERFSAQQFPDLHSELNLSSLELGDSALYFCASSVVTSETDTQYFGPGTRLTVL.

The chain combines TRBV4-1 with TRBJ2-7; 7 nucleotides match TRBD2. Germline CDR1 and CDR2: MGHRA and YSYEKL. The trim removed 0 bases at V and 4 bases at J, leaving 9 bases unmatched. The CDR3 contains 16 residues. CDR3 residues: CASSQDGMAGEYEQYF. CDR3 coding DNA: TGCGCCAGCAGCCAAGATGGAATGGCGGGAGAATACGAGCAGTACTTC.

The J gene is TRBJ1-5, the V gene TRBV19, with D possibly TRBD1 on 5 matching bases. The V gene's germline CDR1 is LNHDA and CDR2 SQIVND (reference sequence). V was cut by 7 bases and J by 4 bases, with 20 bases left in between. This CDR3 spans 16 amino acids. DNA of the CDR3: TGTGCCAGTACCCTCTCGGCAGGGCGATTTAATCAGCCCCAGCATTTT. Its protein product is CASTLSAGRFNQPQHF.

The CDR3 sequence: CASSQDRVLTAGYGYTF. The CDR3 nucleotides are TGCGCCAGCAGCCAAGATCGGGTCCTAACGGCGGGCTATGGCTACACCTTC. The chain employs TRBV4-3 and TRBJ1-2; D is ambiguous. Germline V gene sequence: CDR1 LGHNA, CDR2 YSLEER. V was clipped by 0 bases and J by 4 bases, with 18 bases between them. This CDR3 contains 17 residues.

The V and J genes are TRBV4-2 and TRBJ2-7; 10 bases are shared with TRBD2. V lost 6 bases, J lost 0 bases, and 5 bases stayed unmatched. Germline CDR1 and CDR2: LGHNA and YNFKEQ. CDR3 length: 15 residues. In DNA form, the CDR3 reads TGTGCCAGCAGGCCTACTAGCGGGAACTCCTACGAGCAGTACTTC. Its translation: CASRPTSGNSYEQYF.

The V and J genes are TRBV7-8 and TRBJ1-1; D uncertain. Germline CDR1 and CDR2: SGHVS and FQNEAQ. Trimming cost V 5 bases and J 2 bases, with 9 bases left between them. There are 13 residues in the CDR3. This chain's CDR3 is CASSPRGNTEAFF. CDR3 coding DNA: TGTGCCAGCAGCCCTCGGGGAAACACTGAAGCTTTCTTT.

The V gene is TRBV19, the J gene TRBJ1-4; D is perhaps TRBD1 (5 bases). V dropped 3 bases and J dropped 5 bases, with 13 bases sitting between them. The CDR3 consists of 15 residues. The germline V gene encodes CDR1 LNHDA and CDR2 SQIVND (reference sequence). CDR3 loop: CASSMGGRLNEKLFF. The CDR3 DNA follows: TGTGCCAGTAGTATGGGGGGGAGGCTAAATGAAAAACTGTTTTTT.

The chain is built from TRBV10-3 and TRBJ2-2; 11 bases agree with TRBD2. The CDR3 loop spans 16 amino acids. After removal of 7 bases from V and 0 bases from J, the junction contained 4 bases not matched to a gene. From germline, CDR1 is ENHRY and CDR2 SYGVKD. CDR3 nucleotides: TGTGCCATCACGACTAGCGGGAACGCGAACACCGGGGAGCTGTTTTTT. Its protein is CAITTSGNANTGELFF.

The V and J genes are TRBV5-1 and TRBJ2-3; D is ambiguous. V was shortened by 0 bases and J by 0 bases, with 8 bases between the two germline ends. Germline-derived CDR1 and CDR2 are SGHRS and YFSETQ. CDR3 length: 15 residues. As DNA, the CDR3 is TGCGCCAGCAGCTTGGACCTGCAGAGCACAGATACGCAGTATTTT. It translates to CASSLDLQSTDTQYF.

CDR3 sequence reads: CASTITGWETQYF. CDR3 sequence (DNA): TGTGCCAGCACAATCACCGGGTGGGAGACCCAGTACTTC. The genes are TRBV11-2 and TRBJ2-5; unclear D gene. Looked up from germline, CDR1 is SGHAT and CDR2 is FQNNGV. V gave up 7 bases and J gave up 5 bases, with 14 bases separating them. This CDR3 is 13 amino acids long.

Here the CDR3 DNA reads TGTGCCAGCAGCCAAGATCGCAGGGTTAGCTATGGCTACACCTTC. It yields the protein CASSQDRRVSYGYTF. The rearrangement uses TRBV3-1 (or the pseudogene TRBV3-2) and TRBJ1-2; maybe TRBD1 (5 bases). V was shortened by 0 bases and J by 4 bases, with 12 bases between the two germline ends. The CDR3 sequence is 15 residues long. Germline CDR1 and CDR2: LGHDT and YNNKEL (reference sequence).

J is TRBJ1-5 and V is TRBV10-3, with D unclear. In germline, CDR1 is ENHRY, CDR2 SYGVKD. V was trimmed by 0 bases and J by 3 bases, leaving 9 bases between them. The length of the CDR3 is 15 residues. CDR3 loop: CAISESGTPNQPQHF. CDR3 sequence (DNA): TGTGCCATCAGTGAGTCTGGCACCCCCAATCAGCCCCAGCATTTT.

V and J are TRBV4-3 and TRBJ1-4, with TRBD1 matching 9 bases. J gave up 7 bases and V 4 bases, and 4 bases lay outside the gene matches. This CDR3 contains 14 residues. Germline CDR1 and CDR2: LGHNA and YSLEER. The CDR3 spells CASSLTGGAEKLFF. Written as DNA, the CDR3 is TGCGCCAGCAGCCTGACAGGGGGTGCTGAAAAACTGTTTTTT.

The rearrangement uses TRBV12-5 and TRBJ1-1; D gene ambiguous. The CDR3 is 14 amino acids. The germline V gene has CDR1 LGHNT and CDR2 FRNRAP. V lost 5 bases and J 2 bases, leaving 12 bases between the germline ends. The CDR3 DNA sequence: TGTGCTAGTGGTCCTCAGGTTTTTAACACTGAAGCTTTCTTT. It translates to CASGPQVFNTEAFF.

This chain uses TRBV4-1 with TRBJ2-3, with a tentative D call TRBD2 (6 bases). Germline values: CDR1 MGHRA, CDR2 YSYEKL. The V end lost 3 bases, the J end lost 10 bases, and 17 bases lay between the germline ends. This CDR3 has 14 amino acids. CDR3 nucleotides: TGCGCCAGCAGCCAGATAGCGGCGGCCGGGGCGCAGTATTTT. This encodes CASSQIAAAGAQYF.

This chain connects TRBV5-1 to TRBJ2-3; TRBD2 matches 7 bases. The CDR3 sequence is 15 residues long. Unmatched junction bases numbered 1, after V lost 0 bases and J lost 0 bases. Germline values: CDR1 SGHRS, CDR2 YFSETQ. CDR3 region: CASSLGGGSTDTQYF. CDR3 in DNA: TGCGCCAGCAGCTTGGGCGGGGGAAGCACAGATACGCAGTATTTT.

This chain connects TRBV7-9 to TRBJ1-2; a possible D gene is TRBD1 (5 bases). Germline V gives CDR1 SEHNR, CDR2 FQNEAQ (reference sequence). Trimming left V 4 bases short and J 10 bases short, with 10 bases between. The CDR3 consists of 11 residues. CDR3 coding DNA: TGTGCCAGCAGCTCCGACAGCCTCTACACCTTC. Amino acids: CASSSDSLYTF.

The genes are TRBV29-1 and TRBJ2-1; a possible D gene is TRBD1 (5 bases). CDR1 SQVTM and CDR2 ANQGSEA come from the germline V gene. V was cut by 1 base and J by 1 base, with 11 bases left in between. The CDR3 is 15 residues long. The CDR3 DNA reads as TGCAGCGTTGAAGGATGGGGCAGGTCCTACAATGAGCAGTTCTTC. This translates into CSVEGWGRSYNEQFF.

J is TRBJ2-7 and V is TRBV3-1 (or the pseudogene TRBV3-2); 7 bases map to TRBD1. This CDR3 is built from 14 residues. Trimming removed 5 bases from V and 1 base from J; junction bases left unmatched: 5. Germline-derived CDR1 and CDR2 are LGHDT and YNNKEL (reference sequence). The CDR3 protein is CASSTRTGSYEQYF. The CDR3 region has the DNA TGTGCCAGCAGCACCCGGACAGGATCCTACGAGCAGTACTTC.

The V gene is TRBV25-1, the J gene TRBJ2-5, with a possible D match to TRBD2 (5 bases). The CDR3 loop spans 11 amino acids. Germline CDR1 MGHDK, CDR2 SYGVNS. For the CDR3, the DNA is TGTGCAATCGGGGTTTGGGAGACCCAGTACTTC. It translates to CAIGVWETQYF.

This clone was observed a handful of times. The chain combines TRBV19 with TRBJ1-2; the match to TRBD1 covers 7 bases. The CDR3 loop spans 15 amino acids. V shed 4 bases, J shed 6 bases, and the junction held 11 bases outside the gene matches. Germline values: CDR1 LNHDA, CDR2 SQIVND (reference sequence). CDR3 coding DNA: TGTGCCAGTAGTAACGACAGGGTAAGCGTCAATGGCTACACCTTC. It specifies CASSNDRVSVNGYTF. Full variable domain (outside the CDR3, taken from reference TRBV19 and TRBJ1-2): DGGITQSPKYLFRKEGQNVTLSCEQNLNHDAMYWYRQDPGQGLRLIYYSQIVNDFQKGDIAEGYSVSREKKESFPLTVTSAQKNPTAFYLCASSNDRVSVNGYTFGSGTRLTVV.

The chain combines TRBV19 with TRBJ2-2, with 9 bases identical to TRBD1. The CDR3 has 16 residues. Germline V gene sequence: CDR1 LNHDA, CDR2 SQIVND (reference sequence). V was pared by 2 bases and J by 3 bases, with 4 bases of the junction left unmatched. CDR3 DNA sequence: TGTGCCAGTAGTATACTCGACAGGGGGGACACCGGGGAGCTGTTTTTT. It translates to CASSILDRGDTGELFF.

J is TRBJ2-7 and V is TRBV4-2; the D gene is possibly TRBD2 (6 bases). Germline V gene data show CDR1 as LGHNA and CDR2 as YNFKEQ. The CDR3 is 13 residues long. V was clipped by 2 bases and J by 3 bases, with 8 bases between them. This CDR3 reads CASSQMRGYEQYF. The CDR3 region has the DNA TGTGCCAGCAGCCAAATGCGGGGCTACGAGCAGTACTTC.